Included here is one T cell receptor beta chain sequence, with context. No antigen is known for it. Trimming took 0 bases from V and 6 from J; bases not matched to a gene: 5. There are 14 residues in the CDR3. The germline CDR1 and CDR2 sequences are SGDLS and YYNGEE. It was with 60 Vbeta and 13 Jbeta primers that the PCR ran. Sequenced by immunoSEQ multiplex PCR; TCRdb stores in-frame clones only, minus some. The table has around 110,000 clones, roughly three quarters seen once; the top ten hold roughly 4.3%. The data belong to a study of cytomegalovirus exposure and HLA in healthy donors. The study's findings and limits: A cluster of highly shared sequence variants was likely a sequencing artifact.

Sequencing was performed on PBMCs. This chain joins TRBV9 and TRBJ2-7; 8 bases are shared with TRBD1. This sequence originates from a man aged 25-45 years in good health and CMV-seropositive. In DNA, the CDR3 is TGTGCCAGCAGCGTAGCTGTCGACAGGGGCGAGCAGTACTTC. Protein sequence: CASSVAVDRGEQYF.